The 20 T cell receptor beta chains below all came from one sample that was sequenced in a study of T cell responses to AZD1222 COVID-19 vaccine. Sequencing was performed with immunoSEQ multiplex PCR; in TCRdb, only in-frame clones are kept and a portion is missing. The sample consists of some 55,000 clones, 70% to 90% of them appearing once. The sample in question was peripheral blood, obtained on day 0 of AZD1222 vaccination. The receptors derive from an adult in good health.

The gene calls are TRBV11-3 and TRBJ2-1; 9 positions agree with TRBD1. The J segment lost 7 bases and the V segment lost 5 bases, leaving 9 bases of the junction unmatched. Germline V lookup: CDR1 SGHNT, CDR2 YENEEA. The CDR3 sequence is 15 residues long. CDR3 in amino acids: CASSTRTGAMNEQFF. CDR3 nucleotides: TGTGCCAGCAGCACGCGGACAGGGGCGATGAATGAGCAGTTCTTC.

This chain connects TRBV5-8 to TRBJ2-5; D possibly corresponds to TRBD1 (6 bases). The CDR3 runs 14 residues. Germline lookup yields CDR1 SGHTS and CDR2 YDEGEE. Deletions cut 3 bases from V and 5 bases from J, with 14 bases between. CDR3 sequence (DNA): TGTGCCAGCAGCTCCACAGGGCTAGGGGAGACCCAGTACTTC. Amino acids: CASSSTGLGETQYF.

This rearrangement joins TRBV5-4 to TRBJ2-3; perhaps D is TRBD1 or TRBD2 (7 bases each). The V gene's germline CDR1 is SGHNT and CDR2 YYREEE (reference sequence). Trimming pared 6 bases from V and 1 base from J, leaving 21 bases between. This CDR3 comprises 17 residues. CDR3 nucleotides: TGTGCCAGCACAGCCAGGGGGGGCTCTCCGGGCACAGATACGCAGTATTTT. As protein: CASTARGGSPGTDTQYF.

V usage is TRBV29-1 and J usage is TRBJ2-2; no definite D call. Germline V gene sequence: CDR1 SQVTM, CDR2 ANQGSEA. This CDR3 spans 11 amino acids. Trimming pared 6 bases from V and 8 bases from J, leaving 10 bases between. CDR3 sequence: CSVPSRGELFF. The DNA for the CDR3 is TGCAGCGTCCCGTCTCGGGGGGAGCTGTTTTTT.

The chain employs TRBV5-1 and TRBJ1-6; 9 nucleotides match TRBD1. Germline CDR1 and CDR2: SGHRS and YFSETQ. The CDR3 totals 17 residues. Trimming cost V 0 bases and J 5 bases; bases outside gene matches: 6. Written as DNA, the CDR3 is TGCGCCAGCAGCTTGGGGGGGACAGGGCGCGATAATTCACCCCTCCACTTT. Amino acid sequence: CASSLGGTGRDNSPLHF.

The chain is built from TRBV15 and TRBJ1-2; D is undetermined. The CDR3 has 13 amino acids. CDR1 is LNHNV, CDR2 YYDKDF, per germline (reference sequence). Trimming stripped 0 bases from V and 12 bases from J, with 14 bases between. CDR3 region: CATSREDTRSHTF. DNA for the CDR3: TGTGCCACCAGCAGAGAGGATACCCGCTCCCACACCTTC.

V and J are TRBV5-6 and TRBJ2-1; maybe TRBD2 (5 bases). Germline V gene data show CDR1 as SGHDT and CDR2 as YYEEEE. The germline V and J ends were trimmed by 1 base and 5 bases, with 10 bases remaining between them. CDR3 size: 14 residues. The CDR3 region is CASSLPGSHNEQFF. The CDR3 nucleotides are TGTGCCAGCAGCTTGCCGGGGTCGCACAATGAGCAGTTCTTC. The variable domain in full, with the rest retrieved from reference TRBV5-6 and TRBJ2-1, is DAGVTQSPTHLIKTRGQQVTLRCSPKSGHDTVSWYQQALGQGPQFIFQYYEEEERQRGNFPDRFSGHQFPNYSSELNVNALLLGDSALYLCASSLPGSHNEQFFGPGTRLTVL.

The chain employs TRBV6-5 and TRBJ1-1; perhaps TRBD1 as D (6 bases). The ends were cut back, 7 bases at V and 1 base at J, with 13 bases in the middle. Germline-derived CDR1 and CDR2 are MNHEY and SVGAGI. This CDR3 contains 14 residues. The CDR3 protein is CASTQGGANTEAFF. The CDR3 DNA sequence: TGTGCCAGCACCCAAGGGGGAGCGAACACTGAAGCTTTCTTT.

This chain connects TRBV5-1 to TRBJ2-7, with no clear D. Germline V CDR1 and CDR2: SGHRS, YFSETQ. V was trimmed by 2 bases and J by 4 bases, leaving 7 bases between them. This CDR3 spans 12 amino acids. The CDR3 loop is CASSFERYEQYF. The CDR3 bases are TGCGCCAGCAGCTTCGAAAGATACGAGCAGTACTTC.

The chain has TRBV18 and TRBJ1-2; D unclear. The CDR3 has 14 amino acids. V was cut by 5 bases and J by 0 bases, with 10 bases left in between. The germline CDR1 and CDR2 sequences are KGHSH and LQKENI. CDR3 amino acids: CASSANRANYGYTF. The CDR3 DNA sequence: TGTGCCAGCTCAGCCAATCGGGCTAACTATGGCTACACCTTC.

The chain combines TRBV28 with TRBJ1-4; D gene uncertain. Trimming shortened V by 2 bases and J by 8 bases, and 18 bases separated the two germline ends. CDR1 and CDR2 (germline): MDHEN, SYDVKM. The CDR3 loop spans 16 amino acids. The CDR3 region is CASSLRRGQPGEKLFF. The CDR3 coding sequence is TGTGCCAGCAGTTTACGGCGTGGGCAGCCTGGGGAAAAACTGTTTTTT.

The chain has TRBV4-3 and TRBJ1-1; 7 bases are a match to TRBD1. The V and J ends lost 1 base and 5 bases, in that order; junction bases with no gene match: 7. The CDR3 has 15 residues. Germline V CDR1 and CDR2: LGHNA, YSLEER. As DNA, the CDR3 is TGCGCCAGCAGCCAAGGGAGAGTACAGGGGACTGAAGCTTTCTTT. Translating gives CASSQGRVQGTEAFF.

This chain links TRBV9 with TRBJ1-6, with 7 bases aligning to TRBD1. Trimming cost V 4 bases and J 6 bases; bases outside gene matches: 4. CDR1 SGDLS and CDR2 YYNGEE come from the germline V gene. The CDR3 extends over 14 amino acids. This CDR3 reads CASSPDRANSPLHF. DNA of the CDR3: TGTGCCAGCAGCCCTGACAGGGCTAATTCACCCCTCCACTTT. Combining the CDR3 with reference TRBV9 and TRBJ1-6 gives the whole variable domain DSGVTQTPKHLITATGQRVTLRCSPRSGDLSVYWYQQSLDQGLQFLIQYYNGEERAKGNILERFSAQQFPDLHSELNLSSLELGDSALYFCASSPDRANSPLHFGNGTRLTVT.

The chain links TRBV24-1 to TRBJ2-7; 8 bases are a match to TRBD1. J was trimmed by 2 bases and V by 3 bases; bases with no gene match: 5. CDR3 length: 15 residues. Germline V lookup: CDR1 KGHDR, CDR2 SFDVKD. CDR3 coding DNA: TGTGCCACCAGTGATGCAGGGGGCCCTACCTACGAGCAGTACTTC. Translated: CATSDAGGPTYEQYF.

The chain links TRBV7-2 to TRBJ2-2, with D possibly being TRBD1 (5 bases). V was pared by 1 base and J by 8 bases, with 11 bases between. This CDR3 region has 14 residues. Looked up from germline, CDR1 is SGHTA and CDR2 is FQGNSA. DNA for the CDR3: TGTGCCAGCAGCTTAGGACAGCCTGGGGGGGAGCTGTTTTTT. Translation: CASSLGQPGGELFF.

The chain joins TRBV6-5 to TRBJ1-1, with a weak D call TRBD1 (6 bases). CDR3 length equals 13 residues. Per the germline V gene, CDR1 is MNHEY and CDR2 is SVGAGI. V shed 8 bases and J shed 4 bases, with 14 bases lying between them. The CDR3 sequence: CASATGRGTEAFF. The DNA of the CDR3 is TGTGCCAGCGCCACAGGGCGGGGCACTGAAGCTTTCTTT.

The count of this clone is one. The CDR3 DNA reads as TGTGCCAGCAGTTTATCGGAGGGAATAAGCACTGAAGCTTTCTTT. Translation: CASSLSEGISTEAFF. The chain uses TRBV27 and TRBJ1-1; D is undetermined. The V and J ends lost 0 bases and 4 bases respectively, with 12 bases between them. Germline loops: CDR1 MNHEY, CDR2 SMNVEV (reference sequence). This CDR3 contains 15 residues.

The genes are TRBV10-1 and TRBJ2-7; D assignment may be TRBD1 or TRBD2 (5 bases each). The length of the CDR3 is 16 residues. Germline assignment: CDR1 WNHNN and CDR2 SYGVQD (reference sequence). Between the trimmed V and J ends, which lost 6 bases and 3 bases, there was a span of 21 bases. CDR3 in amino acids: CASRYIGTEVIYEQYF. CDR3 in DNA: TGCGCCAGCAGATATATAGGGACCGAGGTTATCTACGAGCAGTACTTC.

V is TRBV9 and J is TRBJ2-2; either TRBD1 or TRBD2 may supply D (5 bases each). Per the germline V gene, CDR1 is SGDLS and CDR2 is YYNGEE. CDR3 length: 15 amino acids. V was pared by 0 bases and J by 4 bases, with 10 bases between. The CDR3 DNA follows: TGTGCCAGCAGCGTAGGGGGGTCAACCACCGGGGAGCTGTTTTTT. Encoded protein: CASSVGGSTTGELFF. Drawing the rest from reference TRBV9 and TRBJ2-2, the complete variable domain is DSGVTQTPKHLITATGQRVTLRCSPRSGDLSVYWYQQSLDQGLQFLIQYYNGEERAKGNILERFSAQQFPDLHSELNLSSLELGDSALYFCASSVGGSTTGELFFGEGSRLTVL.

The chain couples TRBV6-6 to TRBJ1-1; D is unresolved. Trimming stripped 2 bases from V and 5 bases from J, with 15 bases between. This CDR3 is built from 15 residues. Germline CDR1 is MNHNY and CDR2 is SVGAGI (reference sequence). The chain's CDR3 is CASSYPPVSGTEAFF. As DNA, the CDR3 is TGTGCCAGCAGTTACCCCCCTGTGTCGGGGACTGAAGCTTTCTTT.